The source of this T cell receptor beta chain is a study of T cell responses to AZD1222 COVID-19 vaccine. TCRdb's copy holds only in-frame clones and misses some; the assay was immunoSEQ multiplex PCR. The table includes around 100,000 clones, approximately 91% detected once. This CDR3 is 16 amino acids long. V gave up 2 bases and J gave up 7 bases, with 18 bases separating them. CDR1 is LNHDA and CDR2 is SQIVND in the germline V gene (reference sequence). The sequence came from an adult in good health. The specimen was peripheral blood, collected on day 0 of AZD1222 vaccination. V usage is TRBV19 and J usage is TRBJ1-5; possible D gene TRBD1, 6 bases. The CDR3 DNA is TGTGCCAGTAGTATATTGGACAGACCCACGGGCCAGCCCCAGCATTTT. As protein: CASSILDRPTGQPQHF.